This entry features one T cell receptor beta chain sequence. Its target antigen remains unknown. Base qualities are missing; no much larger clone stands one base away. The data derive from a study of blood T cell repertoires in COVID-19 (dated by TCRdb to about 2020). Notes on the research overall: Samples from collaborators originated in the United States, Italy and Spain and spanned both the acute and convalescent phases of COVID-19. Sample metadata almost always included a de-identified subject ID, COVID-19 status, age in years and sex. The repertoires were released in a freely available public database intended as a resource for research on the immune response to SARS-CoV-2. Subjects who had been exposed to COVID-19, were actively infected with it, or had recovered from it provided the deeply sampled blood TCRbeta repertoires that made up the dataset. The prospective study material was composed of cDNA or gDNA derived from T cells, B-cell-depleted T cells, or PBMCs. HLA class I and class II types, where available, came from metadata supplied by the sample provider rather than from assay-based typing. The samples were drawn from the first 160 participants of the ongoing ImmuneRACE study and from some 1,300 subjects provided by 6 global collaborators.

The paper's findings and limits, for the study overall: Clinical and demographic metadata were provided uncurated, with the amount varying by source and participant.

TCRbeta CDR3 regions were amplified from genomic DNA by means of the immunoSEQ Assay, a bias-controlled multiplex PCR. The original pipeline was this. The number of nucleated cells in each sample was estimated by amplification of reference gene primers within the assay. Sequence reads were collapsed and filtered to measure the absolute abundance of every unique TCRbeta CDR3 rearrangement. Productive Simpson clonality was computed per sample as the square root of Simpson's diversity index over productive rearrangements. The immuneACCESS repertoire file appears here via TCRdb, limited to in-frame rearrangements. These files lack a portion of the clones; in checked studies, under half of the deficit traces to unresolved V genes, and the cause of the others is not known. V and J calls and clone size are copied from that table; D and trimming were computed from the DNA. The sample table records around 110,000 clones; roughly 88% of these occur just once. Clones ranked in the top ten supply about 6.8% of the sample.

As encoded in the germline V gene, CDR1 is SGHRS while CDR2 is YFSETQ. The CDR3 numbers 13 residues from cysteine through phenylalanine. CDR3 DNA only is kept here, 39 bases in frame from base 1. V was cut back by 4 bases and J by 5 bases, leaving a gap of 13 bases between them. The collaborating institutions used their own protocols to collect whole blood in K2EDTA tubes. For TCRbeta analysis, collaborators shipped samples as frozen whole blood, isolated PBMCs, or DNA extracted from either of those sample types. The specimen was peripheral blood. The chain links TRBV5-1 with TRBJ2-7; the D segment could be TRBD1, given 6 matching bases. The sequence was collected from a man aged 50-59 years with active or convalescent COVID-19. CDR3 reads: CASSRTDPDEQYF. The sequenced DNA: TGCGCCAGCAGCCGGACAGACCCCGACGAGCAGTACTTC.